The 30 T cell receptor beta chains presented below share a single source sample, sequenced in a study of blood T cells in healthy people across ages. Then a second PCR, running roughly 7 to 11 cycles, was carried out with a sample-barcoded 5' primer and a J-beta primer mix. TCRdb re-called the 5' RACE reads through MiXCR, storing one row per CDR3 protein. The sample carries hundreds of thousands of distinct CDR3 sequences, around 42% recorded once. Sequenced: blood. Receptors originate from a man aged 60 to 69 in good health.

The chain employs TRBV11-1 and TRBJ2-1; 7 bases are a match to TRBD1. The CDR3 is 17 amino acids. Germline lookup yields CDR1 SGHAT and CDR2 FQDESV (reference sequence). J gave up 6 bases and V 5 bases, and 16 bases lay outside the gene matches. The CDR3 loop reads CASSGGRTGTVCNEQFF. The CDR3, as DNA: TGTGCCAGCAGCGGTGGCCGTACCGGGACAGTCTGCAATGAGCAGTTCTTC.

V is TRBV3-1 and J is TRBJ1-6, with 8 bases aligning to TRBD1. V lost 4 bases, J lost 0 bases, and 8 bases stayed unmatched. Germline V lookup: CDR1 LGHDT, CDR2 YNNKEL (reference sequence). This CDR3 has 18 residues. CDR3 coding DNA: TGTGCCAGCAGCCGGAGGACAGGGTCAGGCTCCTATAATTCACCCCTCCACTTT. Amino acid sequence: CASSRRTGSGSYNSPLHF.

This rearrangement joins TRBV7-8 to TRBJ1-5; TRBD1 agrees at 9 bases. Germline V gives CDR1 SGHVS, CDR2 FQNEAQ. CDR3 length: 15 residues. V lost 5 bases to trimming and J lost 6 bases; unmatched junction nucleotides: 8. CDR3 nucleotide sequence: TGTGCCAGCAGCGACCAACAGGGGGCTATTCAGCCCCAGCATTTT. As protein: CASSDQQGAIQPQHF.

The chain has TRBV9 and TRBJ2-1, with 11 bases lining up with TRBD1. Germline-derived CDR1 and CDR2 are SGDLS and YYNGEE. Losses at the gene ends were 3 bases for V and 5 bases for J; bases not matched to a gene: 13. The CDR3 extends over 18 amino acids. The CDR3 loop reads CASSALPTGTGGDNEQFF. Here the CDR3 DNA reads TGTGCCAGCAGCGCCTTGCCTACCGGGACAGGGGGGGACAATGAGCAGTTCTTC.

The rearrangement uses TRBV20-1 and TRBJ1-5, with no clear D. Germline CDR1 DFQATT, CDR2 SNEGSKA (reference sequence). The CDR3 runs 12 residues. V lost 3 bases and J lost 9, with 12 bases in between. The CDR3 sequence: CSARASERPQHF. CDR3 coding DNA: TGCAGTGCTAGGGCCTCCGAGCGGCCCCAGCATTTT.

J is TRBJ2-5 and V is TRBV6-6, with TRBD1 matching over 8 bases. CDR3 length equals 15 residues. The germline gives CDR1 MNHNY, CDR2 SVGAGI (reference sequence). Trimming at V came to 6 bases and at J to 0 bases, leaving 6 bases not matched to a gene. CDR3 region: CASSPGQVYQETQYF. The CDR3, as DNA: TGTGCCAGCAGCCCGGGACAGGTGTACCAAGAGACCCAGTACTTC.

V is TRBV20-1 and J is TRBJ1-2; the D gene is possibly TRBD1 (5 bases). V was cut by 1 base and J by 8 bases, with 17 bases left in between. There are 14 residues in the CDR3. Per the germline V gene, CDR1 is DFQATT and CDR2 is SNEGSKA (reference sequence). For the CDR3, the DNA is TGCAGTGCTAGAGGAACGACGGGACCTGAGGGCTACACCTTC. This encodes CSARGTTGPEGYTF.

In this sample, this clonotype turned up once. The DNA is omitted, as the CDR3 cannot be located on it reliably, and the CDR3 follows TCRdb's listing. The chain employs TRBV12-3 or TRBV12-4 and TRBJ1-6. From its first to its last residue, the CDR3 has 13 amino acids. CDR3: CASGFGPGNPPHF.

This sequence joins TRBV20-1 and TRBJ2-2; D not certain. V was cut by 3 bases and J by 2 bases, with 7 bases left in between. This CDR3 has 13 residues. The germline gives CDR1 DFQATT, CDR2 SNEGSKA (reference sequence). CDR3 nucleotides: TGCAGTGCTAGTTTTGTCAACACCGGGGAGCTGTTTTTT. Its protein is CSASFVNTGELFF.

The chain carries TRBV7-2 and TRBJ2-7; 10 bases are a match to TRBD2. Per the germline V gene, CDR1 is SGHTA and CDR2 is FQGNSA. There are 15 residues in the CDR3. The V gene end was trimmed by 5 bases and the J gene end by 2 bases; junction bases not matched to a gene: 6. CDR3 loop: CASSPQSGGAYEQYF. DNA for the CDR3: TGTGCCAGCAGCCCCCAGAGCGGGGGGGCCTACGAGCAGTACTTC.

This chain connects TRBV20-1 to TRBJ2-3; TRBD1 matches 10 bases. Germline-derived CDR1 and CDR2 are DFQATT and SNEGSKA (reference sequence). With V trimmed by 2 bases and J by 2 bases, 4 bases remained unmatched. CDR3 length: 15 amino acids. CDR3 region: CSARRDRGTTDTQYF. CDR3 sequence (DNA): TGCAGTGCTAGAAGGGACAGGGGCACCACAGATACGCAGTATTTT.

This chain connects TRBV11-1 to TRBJ2-6; no definite D call. Looked up from germline, CDR1 is SGHAT and CDR2 is FQDESV (reference sequence). The CDR3 is 20 amino acids. V was shortened by 2 bases and J by 5 bases, with 25 bases between the two germline ends. The CDR3 protein is CASSLLTAVGRQDWANVLTF. The DNA of the CDR3 is TGTGCCAGCAGCTTATTGACCGCGGTTGGCAGGCAGGATTGGGCCAACGTCCTGACTTTC.

The chain carries TRBV10-3 and TRBJ2-5; D not certain. This CDR3 region has 12 residues. CDR1 is ENHRY and CDR2 is SYGVKD in the germline V gene. Between the trimmed V and J ends, which lost 8 bases and 2 bases, there was a span of 9 bases. CDR3: CAIAVTQETQYF. In DNA form, the CDR3 reads TGTGCCATCGCGGTCACGCAAGAGACCCAGTACTTC.

This rearrangement joins TRBV7-2 to TRBJ1-2; no clear D. Trimming took off 3 bases at V and 4 bases at J, with 18 bases between the two ends. CDR3 length: 16 amino acids. In germline, CDR1 is SGHTA, CDR2 FQGNSA. The CDR3 reads CASSLREGSGSYGYTF. The CDR3 DNA sequence: TGTGCCAGCAGCTTGAGGGAAGGGAGCGGGAGCTATGGCTACACCTTC.

Comments on this clonotype: A much larger clone differs by one base, so this may be a read error. This sequence joins TRBV28 and TRBJ2-5, with 8 nucleotides matching TRBD2. The germline gives CDR1 MDHEN, CDR2 SYDVKM. The CDR3 is made up of 16 amino acids. After removal of 2 bases from V and 11 bases from J, the junction contained 16 bases not matched to a gene. CDR3 amino acids: CASSLSAAGGRNEQYF. DNA for the CDR3: TGTGCCAGCAGTTTAAGCGCGGCGGGGGGCAGGAATGAGCAGTACTTC.

This clonotype was seen repeatedly, ten times or more. The V call is TRBV24-1, the J call TRBJ1-6; TRBD1 matches at 11 bases. CDR1 is KGHDR and CDR2 is SFDVKD in the germline V gene. V dropped 8 bases and J dropped 8; count of bases not matched to a gene: 7. The CDR3 extends over 15 amino acids. This CDR3 is CATMSDRGQDSPLHF. The CDR3 region has the DNA TGTGCCACCATGTCGGACAGGGGGCAGGATTCACCCCTCCACTTT.

This clonotype has a handful of counts. The chain employs TRBV15 and TRBJ2-4; 12 bases are a match to TRBD1. The end of the DNA is better explained by TRBJ2-7, so the J call may be wrong. Per germline, CDR1 LNHNV and CDR2 YYDKDF (reference sequence). CDR3 length equals 15 residues. The CDR3 sequence: CATSRTGTGGSEQYF. As DNA, the CDR3 is TGTGCCACCAGCAGGACCGGGACAGGGGGCAGCGAGCAGTACTTC.

This clonotype was counted between two and nine times. The chain has TRBV20-1 and TRBJ2-1, with 15 bases fitting TRBD2. The V gene's germline CDR1 is DFQATT and CDR2 SNEGSKA (reference sequence). J lost 4 bases, V lost 4 bases, and 8 bases had no gene match. The CDR3 has 17 amino acids. CDR3 in amino acids: CSAIPGLAGGPYNEQFF. DNA for the CDR3: TGCAGTGCTATTCCGGGACTAGCGGGGGGACCTTACAATGAGCAGTTCTTC.

This chain uses TRBV5-5 with TRBJ1-4; perhaps TRBD1 as D (5 bases). This CDR3 has 14 residues. V shed 3 bases and J shed 10 bases, with 16 bases lying between them. Germline V gene sequence: CDR1 SGHKS, CDR2 YYEKEE (reference sequence). In DNA form, the CDR3 reads TGTGCCAGCAGCTCGGGCCAGGGTGGAACAAAACTGTTTTTT. Amino acid sequence: CASSSGQGGTKLFF. The full variable domain, with the rest looked up from reference TRBV5-5 and TRBJ1-4, is DAGVTQSPTHLIKTRGQQVTLRCSPISGHKSVSWYQQVLGQGPQFIFQYYEKEERGRGNFPDRFSARQFPNYSSELNVNALLLGDSALYLCASSSGQGGTKLFFGSGTQLSVL.

The chain is built from TRBV10-3 and TRBJ2-7, with D possibly matching TRBD1 (6 bases). V was shortened by 2 bases and J by 7 bases, with 9 bases between the two germline ends. The CDR3 is made up of 12 amino acids. Germline CDR1 and CDR2: ENHRY and SYGVKD. CDR3 in DNA: TGTGCCATCAGTGAGACTCAGGGGGAGCAGTACTTC. As protein: CAISETQGEQYF.

The chain is built from TRBV20-1 and TRBJ2-7; TRBD2 aligns across 9 bases. V shed 5 bases, J shed 6 bases, and the junction held 11 bases outside the gene matches. Germline V lookup: CDR1 DFQATT, CDR2 SNEGSKA (reference sequence). There are 14 residues in the CDR3. The CDR3: CSAAEPSGAGEQYF. DNA for the CDR3: TGCAGTGCTGCCGAGCCTAGCGGGGCGGGCGAGCAGTACTTC.

This rearrangement joins TRBV7-8 to TRBJ1-5, with TRBD1 matching over 8 bases. Germline CDR1 is SGHVS and CDR2 is FQNEAQ. V trimming: 4 bases; J trimming: 4 bases; junction bases outside the gene matches: 12. The CDR3 has 17 amino acids. CDR3 sequence: CASSSSPGQELNQPQHF. Here the CDR3 DNA reads TGTGCCAGCAGCTCATCCCCGGGACAGGAGTTAAATCAGCCCCAGCATTTT.

In its sample, this clonotype was seen a few times. The chain joins TRBV9 to TRBJ2-5; 8 positions agree with TRBD2. Trimming removed 3 bases from V and 7 bases from J; junction bases left unmatched: 8. CDR1 and CDR2 from the germline V gene are SGDLS and YYNGEE. The CDR3 totals 14 residues. The CDR3 sequence: CASSEGLGTGTQYF. The CDR3 DNA sequence: TGTGCCAGCAGCGAGGGACTAGGGACCGGGACCCAGTACTTC. Full variable domain (rest looked up from reference TRBV9 and TRBJ2-5): DSGVTQTPKHLITATGQRVTLRCSPRSGDLSVYWYQQSLDQGLQFLIQYYNGEERAKGNILERFSAQQFPDLHSELNLSSLELGDSALYFCASSEGLGTGTQYFGPGTRLLVL.

This clonotype was counted between two and nine times. The chain is built from TRBV7-2 and TRBJ1-6; D uncertain. Between the trimmed V and J ends, which lost 5 bases and 13 bases, there was a span of 12 bases. Germline CDR1 and CDR2: SGHTA and FQGNSA. The CDR3 covers 12 residues. The chain's CDR3 is CASSLSLQPLHF. The CDR3 bases are TGTGCCAGCAGCCTCAGTCTACAGCCCCTCCACTTT.

This clonotype turned up a few times. The chain couples TRBV3-1 to TRBJ2-7; D ambiguous. V lost 5 bases to trimming and J lost 4 bases, with 9 bases between them. The CDR3 is 12 residues long. The germline V gene encodes CDR1 LGHDT and CDR2 YNNKEL (reference sequence). The CDR3 is CASSYSLYEQYF. For the CDR3, the DNA is TGTGCCAGCAGCTATAGTCTATACGAGCAGTACTTC.

The genes are TRBV11-1 and TRBJ2-7, with D perhaps matching TRBD2 (5 bases). Trimming removed 5 bases from V and 7 bases from J, with 21 bases in between. CDR1 and CDR2 from the germline V gene are SGHAT and FQDESV (reference sequence). This CDR3 spans 15 amino acids. The CDR3 reads CASSHPTGFSDEQYF. As DNA, the CDR3 is TGTGCCAGCAGCCACCCCACTGGGTTTAGCGATGAGCAGTACTTC.

This clonotype came up a few times. The rearrangement joins TRBV27 to TRBJ2-1; D remains unclear. V was trimmed by 2 bases and J by 3 bases, leaving 14 bases between them. The CDR3 is made up of 16 amino acids. Per germline, CDR1 MNHEY and CDR2 SMNVEV (reference sequence). The CDR3 DNA sequence: TGTGCCAGCAGTTTAGAAGGGCAGATAGGCTACAATGAGCAGTTCTTC. Amino acid sequence: CASSLEGQIGYNEQFF.

This chain connects TRBV20-1 to TRBJ1-5; 7 nucleotides match TRBD1. Germline V lookup: CDR1 DFQATT, CDR2 SNEGSKA (reference sequence). CDR3 length: 15 amino acids. V shed 6 bases, J shed 3 bases, and the junction held 11 bases outside the gene matches. The CDR3 region has the DNA TGCAGTGCGCCCGTCGGACAGGCGCTCAATCAGCCCCAGCATTTT. It specifies CSAPVGQALNQPQHF.

The chain couples TRBV7-2 to TRBJ1-6, with a possible D match to TRBD1 (5 bases). Germline V gene sequence: CDR1 SGHTA, CDR2 FQGNSA. The germline V and J ends were trimmed by 5 bases and 6 bases, with 11 bases remaining between them. The CDR3 covers 14 residues. CDR3 nucleotide sequence: TGTGCCAGCAGCCCCGACAGTTTTAATTCACCCCTCCACTTT. Amino acids: CASSPDSFNSPLHF.

Details on this clonotype: Germline and junction disagree at one end, which may indicate a read error. The chain employs TRBV6-1 and TRBJ1-2; TRBD1 agrees at 12 bases. Germline-derived CDR1 and CDR2 are MNHNS and SASEGT. This CDR3 spans 15 amino acids. DNA of the CDR3: TGTGCCAGCGTTCCGGGACAGGGGGCGAGATATGGCCACACCTTC. It codes for CASVPGQGARYGHTF.